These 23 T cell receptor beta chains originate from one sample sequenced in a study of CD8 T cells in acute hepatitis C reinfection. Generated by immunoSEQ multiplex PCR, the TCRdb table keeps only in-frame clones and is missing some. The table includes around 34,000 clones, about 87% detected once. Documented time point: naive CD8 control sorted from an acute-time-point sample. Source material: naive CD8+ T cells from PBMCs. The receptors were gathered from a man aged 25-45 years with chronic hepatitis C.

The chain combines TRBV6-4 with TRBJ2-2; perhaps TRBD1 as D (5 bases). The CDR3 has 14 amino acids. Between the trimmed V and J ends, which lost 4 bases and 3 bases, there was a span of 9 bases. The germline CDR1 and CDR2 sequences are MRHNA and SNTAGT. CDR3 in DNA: TGTGCCAGCAGTGCGACAGTTTACACCGGGGAGCTGTTTTTT. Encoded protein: CASSATVYTGELFF.

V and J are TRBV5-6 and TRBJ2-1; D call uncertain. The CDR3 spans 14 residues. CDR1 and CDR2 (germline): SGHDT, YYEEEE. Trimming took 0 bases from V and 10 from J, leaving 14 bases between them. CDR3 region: CASSLGPSWSEQFF. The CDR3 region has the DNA TGTGCCAGCAGCTTGGGGCCGTCTTGGTCAGAGCAGTTCTTC.

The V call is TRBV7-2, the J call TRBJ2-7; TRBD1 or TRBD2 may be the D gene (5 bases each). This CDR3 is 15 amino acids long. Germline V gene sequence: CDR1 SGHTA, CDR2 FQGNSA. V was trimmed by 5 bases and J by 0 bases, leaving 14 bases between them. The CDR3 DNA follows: TGTGCCAGCAGCCTGGGGACGGTTAGCTCCTACGAGCAGTACTTC. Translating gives CASSLGTVSSYEQYF.

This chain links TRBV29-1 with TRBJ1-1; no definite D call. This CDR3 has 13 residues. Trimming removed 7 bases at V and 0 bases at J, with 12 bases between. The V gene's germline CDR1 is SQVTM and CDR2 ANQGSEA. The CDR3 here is CSACPAMNTEAFF. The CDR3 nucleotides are TGCAGCGCGTGTCCAGCCATGAACACTGAAGCTTTCTTT.

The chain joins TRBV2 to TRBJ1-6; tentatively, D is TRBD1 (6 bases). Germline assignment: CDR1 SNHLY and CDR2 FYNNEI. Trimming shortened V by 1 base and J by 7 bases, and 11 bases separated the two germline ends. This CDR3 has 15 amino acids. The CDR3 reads CASSEGDTGNSPLHF. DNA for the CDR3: TGTGCCAGCAGTGAAGGGGACACAGGAAATTCACCCCTCCACTTT.

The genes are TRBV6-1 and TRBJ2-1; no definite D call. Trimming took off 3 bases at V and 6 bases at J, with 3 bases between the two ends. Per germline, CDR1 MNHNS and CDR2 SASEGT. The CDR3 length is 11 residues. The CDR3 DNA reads TGTGCCAGCAGTGACCTCAATGAGCAGTTCTTC. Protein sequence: CASSDLNEQFF.

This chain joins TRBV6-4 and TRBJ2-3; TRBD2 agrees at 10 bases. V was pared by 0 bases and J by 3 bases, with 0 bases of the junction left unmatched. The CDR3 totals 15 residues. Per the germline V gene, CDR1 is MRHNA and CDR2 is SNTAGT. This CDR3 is CASSDSGLATDTQYF. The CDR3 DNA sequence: TGTGCCAGCAGTGACTCGGGACTAGCGACAGATACGCAGTATTTT.

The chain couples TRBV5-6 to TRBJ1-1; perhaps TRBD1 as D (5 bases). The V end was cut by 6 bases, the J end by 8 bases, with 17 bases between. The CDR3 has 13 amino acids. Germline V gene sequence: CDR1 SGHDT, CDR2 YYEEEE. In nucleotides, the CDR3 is TGTGCCAGCACCTGGGGGGGTAAAAACGAAGCTTTCTTT. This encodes CASTWGGKNEAFF. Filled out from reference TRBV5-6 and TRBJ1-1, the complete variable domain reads DAGVTQSPTHLIKTRGQQVTLRCSPKSGHDTVSWYQQALGQGPQFIFQYYEEEERQRGNFPDRFSGHQFPNYSSELNVNALLLGDSALYLCASTWGGKNEAFFGQGTRLTVV.

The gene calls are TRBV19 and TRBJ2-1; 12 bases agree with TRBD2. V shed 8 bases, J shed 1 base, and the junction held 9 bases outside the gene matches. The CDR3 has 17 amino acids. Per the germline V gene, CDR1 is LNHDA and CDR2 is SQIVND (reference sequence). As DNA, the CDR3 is TGTGCCAGTTCCGGCGGGACTAGCGGGTGGTCCTACAATGAGCAGTTCTTC. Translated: CASSGGTSGWSYNEQFF.

The CDR3 sequence is CASLGSESYNEQFF. The CDR3 nucleotides are TGTGCCAGCCTAGGTAGCGAGAGCTACAATGAGCAGTTCTTC. The chain recombines TRBV2 with TRBJ2-1, with TRBD2 as a possible D gene (5 bases). The CDR3 has 14 residues. The V gene's germline CDR1 is SNHLY and CDR2 FYNNEI. The V gene lost 8 bases and the J gene lost 3 bases, with 14 bases spanning the gap.

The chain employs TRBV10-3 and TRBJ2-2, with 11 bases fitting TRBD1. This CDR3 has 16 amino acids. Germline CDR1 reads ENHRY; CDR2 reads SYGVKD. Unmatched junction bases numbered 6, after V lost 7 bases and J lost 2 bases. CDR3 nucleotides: TGTGCCATCAACGAAGGGACAGGGGGAAACACCGGGGAGCTGTTTTTT. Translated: CAINEGTGGNTGELFF.

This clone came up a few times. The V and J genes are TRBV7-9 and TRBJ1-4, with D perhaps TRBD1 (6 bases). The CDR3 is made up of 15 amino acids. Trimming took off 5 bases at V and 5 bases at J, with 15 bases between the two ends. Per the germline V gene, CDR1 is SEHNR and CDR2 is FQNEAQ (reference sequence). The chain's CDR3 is CASSPEGGTNEKLFF. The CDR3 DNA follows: TGTGCCAGCAGCCCCGAGGGGGGGACCAATGAAAAACTGTTTTTT.

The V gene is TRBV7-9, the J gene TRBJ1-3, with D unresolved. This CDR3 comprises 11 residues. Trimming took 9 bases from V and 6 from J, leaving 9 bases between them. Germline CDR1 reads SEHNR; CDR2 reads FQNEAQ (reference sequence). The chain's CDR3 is CASPTQNTIYF. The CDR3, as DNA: TGTGCCAGTCCGACCCAAAACACCATATATTTT.

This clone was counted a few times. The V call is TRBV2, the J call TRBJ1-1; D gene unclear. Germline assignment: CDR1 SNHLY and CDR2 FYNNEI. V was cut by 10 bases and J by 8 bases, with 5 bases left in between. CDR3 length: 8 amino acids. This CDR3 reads CAIQEAFF. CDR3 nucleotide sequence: TGTGCCATCCAAGAAGCTTTCTTT.

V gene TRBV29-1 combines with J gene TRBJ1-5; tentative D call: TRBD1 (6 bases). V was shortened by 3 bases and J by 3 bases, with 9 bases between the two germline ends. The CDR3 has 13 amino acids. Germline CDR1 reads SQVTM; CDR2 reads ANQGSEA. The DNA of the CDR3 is TGCAGCGTTGACGGGGGCTACAATCAGCCCCAGCATTTT. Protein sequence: CSVDGGYNQPQHF.

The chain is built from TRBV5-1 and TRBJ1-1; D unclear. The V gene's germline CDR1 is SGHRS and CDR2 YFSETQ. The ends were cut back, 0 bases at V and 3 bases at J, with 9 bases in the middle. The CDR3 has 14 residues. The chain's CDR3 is CASSLEGWDTEAFF. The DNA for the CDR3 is TGCGCCAGCAGCTTGGAAGGGTGGGACACTGAAGCTTTCTTT.

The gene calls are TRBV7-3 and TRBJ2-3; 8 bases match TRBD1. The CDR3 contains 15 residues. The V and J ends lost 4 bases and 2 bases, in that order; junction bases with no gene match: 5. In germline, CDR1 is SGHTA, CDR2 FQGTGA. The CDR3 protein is CASSSTGGHTDTQYF. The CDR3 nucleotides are TGTGCCAGCAGCTCTACAGGGGGGCACACAGATACGCAGTATTTT.

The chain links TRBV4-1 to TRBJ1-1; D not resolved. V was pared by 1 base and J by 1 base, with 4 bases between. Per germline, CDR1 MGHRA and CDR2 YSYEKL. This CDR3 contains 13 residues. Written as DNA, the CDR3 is TGCGCCAGCAGCCAAGTTAGGAACACTGAAGCTTTCTTT. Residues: CASSQVRNTEAFF.

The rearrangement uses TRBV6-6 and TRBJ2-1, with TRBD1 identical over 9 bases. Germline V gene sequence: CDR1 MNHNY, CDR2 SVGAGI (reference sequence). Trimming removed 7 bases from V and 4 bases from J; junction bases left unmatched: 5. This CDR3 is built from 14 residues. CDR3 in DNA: TGTGCCAGCACCGCCGGGACAGGGTACAATGAGCAGTTCTTC. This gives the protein CASTAGTGYNEQFF.

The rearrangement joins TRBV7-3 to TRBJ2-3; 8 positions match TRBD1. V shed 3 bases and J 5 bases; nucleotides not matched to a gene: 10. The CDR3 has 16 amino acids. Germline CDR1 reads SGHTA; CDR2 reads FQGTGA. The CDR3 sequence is CASSLADRGRLDTQYF. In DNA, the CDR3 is TGTGCCAGCAGCTTGGCCGACAGGGGTCGTCTAGATACGCAGTATTTT.

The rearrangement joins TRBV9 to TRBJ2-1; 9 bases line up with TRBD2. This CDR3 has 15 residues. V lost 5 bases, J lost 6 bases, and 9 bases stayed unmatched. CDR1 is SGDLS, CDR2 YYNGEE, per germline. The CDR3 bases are TGTGCCAGCAGTCGAAATAGCGGGAGTTCCAATGAGCAGTTCTTC. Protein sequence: CASSRNSGSSNEQFF.

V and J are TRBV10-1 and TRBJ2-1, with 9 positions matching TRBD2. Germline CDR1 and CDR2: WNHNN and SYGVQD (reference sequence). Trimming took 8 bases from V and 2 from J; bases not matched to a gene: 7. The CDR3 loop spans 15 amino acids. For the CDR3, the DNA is TGCGCCAGCCAGGAGGCGGGAGGGCCCTACAATGAGCAGTTCTTC. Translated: CASQEAGGPYNEQFF.

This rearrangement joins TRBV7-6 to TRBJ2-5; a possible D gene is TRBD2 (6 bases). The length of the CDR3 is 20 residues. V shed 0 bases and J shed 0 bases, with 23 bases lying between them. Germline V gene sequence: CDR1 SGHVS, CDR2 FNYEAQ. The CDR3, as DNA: TGTGCCAGCAGCTTAGCCTGGGTTCTTGTGGAGGGAGGCAACCAAGAGACCCAGTACTTC. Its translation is CASSLAWVLVEGGNQETQYF.